The sequence of this T cell receptor (beta chain) was determined in a study of PD-L1 blockade in urothelial cancer. Across the whole study: Male sex and bladder-origin urothelial cancer characterized about 85% of the 29 patients. Researchers looked at the blood 3 weeks (second dose) and 6 weeks after treatment began. Findings and caveats of the study: Tumor-linked clones in blood grew more by 3 weeks in durable-benefit patients.

There are 15 residues in the CDR3. Per the germline V gene, CDR1 is MDHEN and CDR2 is SYDVKM. With 3 bases removed from V and 4 bases from J, the gap between germline ends came to 15 bases. This clone was observed a single time. No antigen is known for it. TCR analog templates of synthetic origin were spiked into each PCR. Sequencing used immunoSEQ multiplex PCR; TCRdb keeps in-frame clones, though not all of them. The sample has nearly 30,000 clones, over 75% seen once. V usage is TRBV28 and J usage is TRBJ2-5; possible D gene TRBD1, 6 bases. Sequenced material: PBMCs, taken around atezolizumab (anti-PD-L1) treatment. The sequence was obtained from a man aged 45-65 years with urothelial cancer. The CDR3 protein is CASSLVGRGSETQYF. As DNA, the CDR3 is TGTGCCAGCAGTTTGGTTGGCAGGGGATCAGAGACCCAGTACTTC.